The 3 T cell receptor beta chains below were found in one sample sequenced in a study of T cells expressing NK-cell markers. After re-calling the 5' RACE reads, TCRdb lists one entry per CDR3 protein, DNA absent. The sample is made up of about half a million distinct CDR3 sequences, and the top ten hold roughly 1.4% of it. The sample was blood T cells: a sorted CD56 or NKG2C T cell subset, CD4+ or CD8+ T cells, or bulk PBMC T cells (not recorded which). Receptor source: a woman in her forties or fifties in good health.

The CDR3 is CASNGRSYEQYF. The V gene is TRBV12-3 or TRBV12-4, the J gene TRBJ2-7. This CDR3 comprises 12 residues.

The chain combines TRBV6-1 with TRBJ2-2; lacking DNA, the TRBD2 call made by TCRdb goes unchecked. From germline, CDR1 is MNHNS and CDR2 SASEGT. The CDR3 length is 19 residues. CDR3 residues: CASRPLAGGPMGNTGELFF.

The V and J genes are TRBV7-9 and TRBJ1-2; TCRdb names TRBD1, which stays unverified in the absence of DNA. Germline V gene sequence: CDR1 SEHNR, CDR2 FQNEAQ (reference sequence). This CDR3 is 13 amino acids long. The CDR3 loop reads CASSPRQKEGYTF. The whole variable domain, remainder taken from reference TRBV7-9 and TRBJ1-2, is DTGVSQNPRHKITKRGQNVTFRCDPISEHNRLYWYRQTLGQGPEFLTYFQNEAQLEKSRLLSDRFSAERPKGSFSTLEIQRTEQGDSAMYLCASSPRQKEGYTFGSGTRLTVV.